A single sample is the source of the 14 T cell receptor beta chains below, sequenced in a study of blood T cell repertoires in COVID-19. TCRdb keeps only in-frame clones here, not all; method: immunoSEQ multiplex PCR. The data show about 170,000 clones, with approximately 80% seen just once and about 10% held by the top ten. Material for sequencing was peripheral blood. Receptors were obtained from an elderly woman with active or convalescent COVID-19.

In DNA form, the CDR3 reads TGCGCCAGCAGCTTGGGTGAGGGGAGGAGCAAGGAAAAACTGTTTTTT. Protein sequence: CASSLGEGRSKEKLFF. This rearrangement joins TRBV5-1 to TRBJ1-4; D possibly corresponds to TRBD1 (5 bases). Between the trimmed V and J ends, which lost 0 bases and 8 bases, there was a span of 17 bases. Germline V gives CDR1 SGHRS, CDR2 YFSETQ. The CDR3 is made up of 16 amino acids.

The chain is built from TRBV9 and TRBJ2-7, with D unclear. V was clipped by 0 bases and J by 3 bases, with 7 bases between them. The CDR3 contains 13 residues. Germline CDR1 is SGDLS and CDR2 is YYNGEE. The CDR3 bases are TGTGCCAGCAGCGTAGGGGCAGGCTACGAGCAGTACTTC. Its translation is CASSVGAGYEQYF.

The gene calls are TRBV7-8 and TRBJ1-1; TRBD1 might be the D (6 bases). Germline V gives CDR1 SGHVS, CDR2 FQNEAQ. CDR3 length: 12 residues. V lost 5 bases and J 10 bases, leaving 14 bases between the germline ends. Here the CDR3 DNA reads TGTGCCAGCAGCACAGAGGGGGGGACAGCTTTCTTT. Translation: CASSTEGGTAFF.

The CDR3 nucleotides read TGTGCCAGCAGTAGTTGGACAGGGGGTTACGGCTACACCTTC. This codes for CASSSWTGGYGYTF. V is TRBV6-5 and J is TRBJ1-2; 10 bases agree with TRBD1. The length of the CDR3 is 14 residues. Trimming at V came to 5 bases and at J to 8 bases, leaving 8 bases not matched to a gene. Germline assignment: CDR1 MNHEY and CDR2 SVGAGI.

CDR3 nucleotide sequence: TGTGCCAGCAGGGATACAGGGGGCCCCCAGCCCCAGCATTTT. This codes for CASRDTGGPQPQHF. The gene calls are TRBV2 and TRBJ1-5, with 9 bases aligning to TRBD1. The V gene's germline CDR1 is SNHLY and CDR2 FYNNEI. V dropped 6 bases and J dropped 7; count of bases not matched to a gene: 7. The CDR3 has 14 residues. Looking up the rest from reference TRBV2 and TRBJ1-5 gives the full variable domain: EPEVTQTPSHQVTQMGQEVILRCVPISNHLYFYWYRQILGQKVEFLVSFYNNEISEKSEIFDDQFSVERPDGSNFTLKIRSTKLEDSAMYFCASRDTGGPQPQHFGDGTRLSIL.

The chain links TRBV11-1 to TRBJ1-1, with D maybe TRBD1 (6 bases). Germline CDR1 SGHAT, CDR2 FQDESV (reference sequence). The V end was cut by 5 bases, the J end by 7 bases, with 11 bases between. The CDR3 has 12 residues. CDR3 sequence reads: CASSATGYEAFF. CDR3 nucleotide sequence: TGTGCCAGCAGCGCCACAGGGTATGAAGCTTTCTTT. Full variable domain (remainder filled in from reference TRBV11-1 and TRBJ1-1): EAEVAQSPRYKITEKSQAVAFWCDPISGHATLYWYRQILGQGPELLVQFQDESVVDDSQLPKDRFSAERLKGVDSTLKIQPAELGDSAMYLCASSATGYEAFFGQGTRLTVV.

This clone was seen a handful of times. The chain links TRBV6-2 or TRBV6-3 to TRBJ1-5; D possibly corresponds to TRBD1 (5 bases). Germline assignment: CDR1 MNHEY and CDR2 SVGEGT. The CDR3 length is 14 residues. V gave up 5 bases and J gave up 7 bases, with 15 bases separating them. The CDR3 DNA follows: TGTGCCAGCAGTCCCGGACAAAGTCACCAGCCCCAGCATTTT. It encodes CASSPGQSHQPQHF.

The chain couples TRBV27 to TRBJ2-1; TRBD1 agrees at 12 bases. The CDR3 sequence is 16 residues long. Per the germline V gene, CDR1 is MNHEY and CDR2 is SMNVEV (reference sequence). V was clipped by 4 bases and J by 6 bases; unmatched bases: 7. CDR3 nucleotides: TGTGCCAGCAGTTATTACGGGACAGGGGGCTTCAATGAGCAGTTCTTC. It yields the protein CASSYYGTGGFNEQFF.

The CDR3 here is CASKVLEDTEAFF. CDR3 sequence (DNA): TGTGCCAGCAAGGTATTGGAGGACACTGAAGCTTTCTTT. The chain is built from TRBV7-9 and TRBJ1-1; unclear D gene. Germline-derived CDR1 and CDR2 are SEHNR and FQNEAQ (reference sequence). Trimming shortened V by 7 bases and J by 3 bases, and 12 bases separated the two germline ends. The CDR3 is made up of 13 amino acids.

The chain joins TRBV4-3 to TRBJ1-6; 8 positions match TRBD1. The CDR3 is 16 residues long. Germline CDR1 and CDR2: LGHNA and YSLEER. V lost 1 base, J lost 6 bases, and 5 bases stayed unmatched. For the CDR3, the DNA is TGCGCCAGCAGCCAAGCCGACAGGGGACGTAATTCACCCCTCCACTTT. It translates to CASSQADRGRNSPLHF.

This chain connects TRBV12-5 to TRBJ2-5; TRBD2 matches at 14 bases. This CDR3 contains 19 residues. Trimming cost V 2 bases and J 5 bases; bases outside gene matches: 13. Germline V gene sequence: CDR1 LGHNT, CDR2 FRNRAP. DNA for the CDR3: TGTGCTAGTGGTTTGACCCTAGGGACTAGCGGGGGCCGGGAGGAGACCCAGTACTTC. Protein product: CASGLTLGTSGGREETQYF.

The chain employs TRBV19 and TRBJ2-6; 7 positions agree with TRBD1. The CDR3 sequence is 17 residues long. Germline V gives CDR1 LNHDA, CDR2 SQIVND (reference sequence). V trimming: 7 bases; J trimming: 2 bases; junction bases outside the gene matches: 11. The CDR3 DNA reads TGTGCCAGTAAACCATCGACAGGGACCCCTGGGGCCAACGTCCTGACTTTC. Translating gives CASKPSTGTPGANVLTF.

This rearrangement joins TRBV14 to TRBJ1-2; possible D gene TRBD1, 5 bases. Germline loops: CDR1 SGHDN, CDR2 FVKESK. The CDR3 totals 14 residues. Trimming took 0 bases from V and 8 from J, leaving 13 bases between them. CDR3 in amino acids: CASSQDLRGEGYTF. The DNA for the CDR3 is TGTGCCAGCAGCCAAGATTTAAGGGGTGAAGGCTACACCTTC.

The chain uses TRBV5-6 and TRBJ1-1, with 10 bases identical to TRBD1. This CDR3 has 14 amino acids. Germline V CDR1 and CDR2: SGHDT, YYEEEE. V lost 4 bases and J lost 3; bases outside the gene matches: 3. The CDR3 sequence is CASSTGTGDTEAFF. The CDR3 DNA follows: TGTGCCAGCAGCACAGGGACAGGGGACACTGAAGCTTTCTTT. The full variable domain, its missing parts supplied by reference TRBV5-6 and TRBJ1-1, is DAGVTQSPTHLIKTRGQQVTLRCSPKSGHDTVSWYQQALGQGPQFIFQYYEEEERQRGNFPDRFSGHQFPNYSSELNVNALLLGDSALYLCASSTGTGDTEAFFGQGTRLTVV.